The present TCR beta chain was sequenced within a study of T cells after yellow fever vaccination. Synthesis of TCR cDNA relied on 5'RACE template switching, which attached a universal primer site and UMIs. In TCRdb, the 5' RACE reads were re-called with MiXCR into one record per CDR3 protein. The data contain 40,000 to 55,000 distinct CDR3 sequences, approximately 7% of them seen just once; the ten biggest clones take up more than 20%. This CDR3 has 14 amino acids. Germline CDR1 reads PRHDT; CDR2 reads FYEKMQ (reference sequence). Deletions cut 4 bases from V and 3 bases from J, with 13 bases between. Findings of the study overall: Faster peaking, at day 5 versus 15, marked a secondary response that was weaker. Detected again after the booster were most primary-vaccination clones, at 96% CD4 and around 91% CD8.

The chain uses TRBV13 and TRBJ2-7, with D perhaps matching TRBD1 or TRBD2 (5 bases each). This clonotype originated in a man younger than 30 who received the YFV17D yellow fever vaccine. Sequences were derived from CD8+ T cells not binding an NS4B(214-222) dextramer, sorted from PBMCs, sampled about 41 days after the first yellow fever vaccination. CDR3 in amino acids: CASSSGTADYEQYF. CDR3 DNA sequence: TGTGCCAGCAGCTCCGGGACGGCAGACTACGAGCAGTACTTC.